The rows below give T cell receptor beta chains drawn from one sample of a study of PD-L1 blockade in urothelial cancer. Some clones are missing from TCRdb's copy, which holds only in-frame ones; the method was immunoSEQ multiplex PCR. The sample has around 46,000 clones; 85% to 90% are singletons. The specimen comprised PBMCs, sampled around atezolizumab (anti-PD-L1) treatment. These receptors originate from a man aged 55 to 70 with urothelial cancer. Each CDR3 is given with its conserved first and last residue. D genes are given only for firm matches. Not all rows give a size; the values are once, few, many and, for expanded clones, a class.

J gene	V gene	clone size	D gene	CDR3 protein	CDR3 DNA
TRBJ2-5	TRBV10-3	-	TRBD2	CAISIAGGPKETQYF	TGTGCCATCAGCATAGCGGGGGGCCCAAAAGAGACCCAGTACTTC
TRBJ2-5	TRBV5-1	-	TRBD1	CASSATGTAFQETQYF	TGCGCCAGCAGCGCCACCGGGACAGCTTTTCAAGAGACCCAGTACTTC
TRBJ1-5	TRBV18	-	-	CASSPDYSGPVNQPQHF	TGTGCCAGCTCACCGGATTACAGTGGGCCAGTCAATCAGCCCCAGCATTTT
TRBJ2-2	TRBV30	once	TRBD2	CAWVGAGGTGELFF	TGTGCCTGGGTAGGGGCGGGAGGCACCGGGGAGCTGTTTTTT
TRBJ2-7	TRBV10-3	once	-	CAISEGQPYEQYF	TGTGCCATCAGTGAAGGACAGCCCTACGAGCAGTACTTC
TRBJ2-3	TRBV11-3	-	-	CASSSGDSTDTQYF	TGTGCCAGCAGCTCAGGGGACAGCACAGATACGCAGTATTTT
TRBJ2-7	TRBV29-1	-	TRBD2	CSVTGTSGKGAYEQYF	TGCAGCGTTACCGGGACTAGCGGGAAAGGGGCCTACGAGCAGTACTTC
TRBJ2-2	TRBV5-4	once	TRBD1	CASTVQGVNTGELFF	TGTGCCAGCACCGTCCAGGGGGTTAACACCGGGGAGCTGTTTTTT
TRBJ2-7	TRBV5-6	-	-	CASSFDRYSYEQYF	TGTGCCAGCAGCTTTGACAGATACTCCTACGAGCAGTACTTC
TRBJ1-1	TRBV6-4	-	-	CANIKQVPLMNTEAFF	TGTGCCAACATTAAACAGGTCCCTCTGATGAACACTGAAGCTTTCTTT
TRBJ2-5	TRBV6-5	-	-	CASSPGETQYF	TGTGCCAGCAGTCCCGGGGAGACCCAGTACTTC
TRBJ1-3	TRBV2	-	TRBD1	CASSRQWGQGYSGNTIYF	TGTGCCAGCAGCCGCCAGTGGGGACAGGGCTACTCTGGAAACACCATATATTTT
TRBJ1-5	TRBV19	-	TRBD1	CASSMGQGGQPQHF	TGTGCCAGTAGTATGGGACAGGGAGGACAGCCCCAGCATTTT
TRBJ2-7	TRBV4-3	-	-	CASSQDAGDLYEQYF	TGCGCCAGCAGCCAAGATGCAGGGGATCTCTACGAGCAGTACTTC
TRBJ2-3	TRBV9	-	TRBD2	CASSVGEGGGALSTDTQYF	TGTGCCAGCAGCGTAGGTGAAGGCGGGGGGGCCCTTAGCACAGATACGCAGTATTTT
TRBJ2-5	TRBV5-4	-	-	CASSPRSRSGETQYF	TGTGCCAGCAGCCCTAGGTCCAGGTCAGGGGAGACCCAGTACTTC
TRBJ2-3	TRBV29-1	-	TRBD2	CSVVGSGSAGTDTQYF	TGCAGCGTTGTTGGTAGCGGGAGCGCGGGCACAGATACGCAGTATTTT
TRBJ2-3	TRBV5-1	-	TRBD1	CASSPGTGGLGDTQYF	TGCGCCAGCAGCCCGGGGACAGGGGGCTTAGGAGATACGCAGTATTTT
TRBJ2-7	TRBV21-1	-	-	CASSKAGLVPYEQYF	TGTGCCAGCAGCAAAGCGGGACTGGTTCCCTACGAGCAGTACTTC